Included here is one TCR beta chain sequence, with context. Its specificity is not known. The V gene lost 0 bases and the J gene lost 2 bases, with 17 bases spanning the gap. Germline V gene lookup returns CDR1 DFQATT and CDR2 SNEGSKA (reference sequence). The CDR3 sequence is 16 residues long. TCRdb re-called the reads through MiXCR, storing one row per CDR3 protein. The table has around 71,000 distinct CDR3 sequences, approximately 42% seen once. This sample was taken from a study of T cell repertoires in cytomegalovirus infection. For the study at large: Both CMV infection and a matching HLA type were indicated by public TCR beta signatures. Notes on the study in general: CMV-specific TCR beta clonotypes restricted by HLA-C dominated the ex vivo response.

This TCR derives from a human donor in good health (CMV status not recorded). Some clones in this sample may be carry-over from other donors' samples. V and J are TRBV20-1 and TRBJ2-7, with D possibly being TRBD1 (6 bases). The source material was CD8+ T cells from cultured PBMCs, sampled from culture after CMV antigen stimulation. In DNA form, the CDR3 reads TGCAGTGCTAGAGATCCTGTGACAGGCCTTCCCTACGAGCAGTACTTC. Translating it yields CSARDPVTGLPYEQYF.